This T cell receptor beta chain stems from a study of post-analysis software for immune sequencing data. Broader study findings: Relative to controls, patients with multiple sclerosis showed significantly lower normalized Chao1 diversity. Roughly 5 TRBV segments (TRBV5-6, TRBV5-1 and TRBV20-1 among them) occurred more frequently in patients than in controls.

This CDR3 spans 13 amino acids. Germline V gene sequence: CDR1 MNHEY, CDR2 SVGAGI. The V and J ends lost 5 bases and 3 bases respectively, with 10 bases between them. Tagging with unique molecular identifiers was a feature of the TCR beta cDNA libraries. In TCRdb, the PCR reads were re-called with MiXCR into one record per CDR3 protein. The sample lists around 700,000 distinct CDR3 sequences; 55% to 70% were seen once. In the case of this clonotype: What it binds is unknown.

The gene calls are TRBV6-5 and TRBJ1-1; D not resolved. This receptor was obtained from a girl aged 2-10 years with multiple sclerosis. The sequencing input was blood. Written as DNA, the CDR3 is TGTGCCAGCAGTAATCTAAGGGACACTGAAGCTTTCTTT. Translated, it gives CASSNLRDTEAFF.